A single sample gave rise to the 8 T cell receptor beta chains below, sequenced in a study of blood T cell repertoires in COVID-19. The data were produced by immunoSEQ multiplex PCR, yet TCRdb's version contains in-frame clones alone and is incomplete. This table has about 230,000 clones, about nine tenths appearing once. Specimen: peripheral blood. The source of these receptors is a man in his forties or fifties with COVID-19, enrolled during active disease.

This clone was detected only once. The chain is built from TRBV9 and TRBJ2-7, with TRBD2 as a possible D gene (5 bases). The CDR3 loop spans 14 amino acids. Germline loops: CDR1 SGDLS, CDR2 YYNGEE. The ends were cut back, 5 bases at V and 0 bases at J, with 12 bases in the middle. The CDR3 coding sequence is TGTGCCAGCAGTCCCGGGAAGTCCTCCTACGAGCAGTACTTC. It codes for CASSPGKSSYEQYF.

The chain couples TRBV5-4 to TRBJ2-5; a possible D gene is TRBD2 (6 bases). CDR1 is SGHNT and CDR2 is YYREEE in the germline V gene (reference sequence). The V and J ends lost 0 bases and 4 bases respectively, with 10 bases between them. There are 14 residues in the CDR3. In nucleotides, the CDR3 is TGTGCCAGCAGCTTGGTTGGGGGGACAGAGACCCAGTACTTC. Protein: CASSLVGGTETQYF.

The chain employs TRBV3-1 (or the pseudogene TRBV3-2) and TRBJ1-2; no reliable D call. Trimming cost V 4 bases and J 7 bases, with 13 bases left between them. Germline V gives CDR1 LGHDT, CDR2 YNNKEL (reference sequence). The CDR3 has 13 amino acids. The CDR3, as DNA: TGTGCCAGCAGCCGAACACCAACCAGTGGCTACACCTTC. This codes for CASSRTPTSGYTF.

V is TRBV5-1 and J is TRBJ1-6, with TRBD1 as a possible D gene (6 bases). Trimming removed 0 bases at V and 5 bases at J, with 9 bases between. CDR1 is SGHRS, CDR2 YFSETQ, per germline. This CDR3 spans 15 amino acids. This CDR3 reads CASSLGTADNSPLHF. The DNA for the CDR3 is TGCGCCAGCAGCTTGGGGACAGCCGATAATTCACCCCTCCACTTT.

The chain combines TRBV2 with TRBJ2-7; 9 bases match TRBD1. Per the germline V gene, CDR1 is SNHLY and CDR2 is FYNNEI. V was pared by 9 bases and J by 0 bases, with 9 bases of the junction left unmatched. The CDR3 extends over 15 amino acids. DNA of the CDR3: TGTGCCAGTGTACAGGGGGCAGTCAGCTCCTACGAGCAGTACTTC. Translated, it gives CASVQGAVSSYEQYF.

This clone was recorded once. This chain connects TRBV27 to TRBJ2-5, with a weak D call TRBD2 (5 bases). Trimming cost V 6 bases and J 3 bases, with 14 bases left between them. This CDR3 is 14 amino acids long. Germline V gives CDR1 MNHEY, CDR2 SMNVEV (reference sequence). In DNA, the CDR3 is TGTGCCAGCAGCGAACTCTCTAGCAAAGAGACCCAGTACTTC. Its protein product is CASSELSSKETQYF.

The chain combines TRBV5-4 with TRBJ2-1; D perhaps matches TRBD2 (5 bases). The V gene's germline CDR1 is SGHNT and CDR2 YYREEE (reference sequence). CDR3 length: 12 amino acids. The V end lost 4 bases, the J end lost 10 bases, and 12 bases lay between the germline ends. Here the CDR3 DNA reads TGTGCCAGCAGCCATCGACCGGGGGAGCAGTTCTTC. This translates into CASSHRPGEQFF. Filled out from reference TRBV5-4 and TRBJ2-1, the complete variable domain reads ETGVTQSPTHLIKTRGQQVTLRCSSQSGHNTVSWYQQALGQGPQFIFQYYREEENGRGNFPPRFSGLQFPNYSSELNVNALELDDSALYLCASSHRPGEQFFGPGTRLTVL.

Details on this clone: The sample contains more than one DNA sequence encoding this CDR3. The chain has TRBV6-5 and TRBJ2-5, with TRBD2 matching over 7 bases. The CDR3 contains 13 residues. The V gene end was trimmed by 3 bases and the J gene end by 4 bases; junction bases not matched to a gene: 2. The V gene's germline CDR1 is MNHEY and CDR2 SVGAGI. The chain's CDR3 is CASSYTGGETQYF. CDR3 bases: TGTGCCAGCAGTTATACGGGAGGAGAGACCCAGTACTTC.